The 29 T cell receptor beta chains below were found in one sample sequenced in a study of shared clonotypes between healthy human individuals. CD45RO-negative, CCR7-positively selected cells formed the naive CD8 fraction, excluding terminally differentiated effector memory CD45RA+ cells. Sequencing used immunoSEQ multiplex PCR; TCRdb keeps in-frame clones, though not all of them. The sample carries about 2 million clones, about 95% recorded once. Sequenced sample: naive CD8+ T cells sorted from blood. Source of these receptors: a man aged 18 to 30 in good health.

This rearrangement joins TRBV28 to TRBJ2-7, with 11 bases identical to TRBD2. The CDR3 is made up of 15 amino acids. Germline-derived CDR1 and CDR2 are MDHEN and SYDVKM. V lost 6 bases, J lost 2 bases, and 6 bases stayed unmatched. Written as DNA, the CDR3 is TGTGCCAGCAGCCCCTATAGCGGGGGGGCCTACGAGCAGTACTTC. Protein: CASSPYSGGAYEQYF.

The chain combines TRBV4-2 with TRBJ2-7, with D tentatively TRBD2 (7 bases). The CDR3 contains 16 residues. CDR1 and CDR2 from the germline V gene are LGHNA and YNFKEQ. V lost 2 bases, J lost 0 bases, and 14 bases lay in between. Here the CDR3 reads CASSQNYRGGSYEQYF. The CDR3 DNA sequence: TGTGCCAGCAGCCAAAACTATAGGGGGGGCTCCTACGAGCAGTACTTC.

V is TRBV2 and J is TRBJ2-3; perhaps TRBD2 as D (5 bases). The CDR3 has 16 residues. Germline CDR1 is SNHLY and CDR2 is FYNNEI. Trimming removed 4 bases at V and 6 bases at J, with 20 bases between. The CDR3 here is CASSVRAAPNPDTQYF. The CDR3 nucleotides are TGTGCCAGCAGTGTGAGGGCAGCGCCGAACCCCGATACGCAGTATTTT.

The rearrangement uses TRBV7-8 and TRBJ2-7; D may match TRBD1 or TRBD2 (6 bases each). The CDR3 contains 14 residues. Germline CDR1 SGHVS, CDR2 FQNEAQ. V was cut by 1 base and J by 4 bases, with 11 bases left in between. The CDR3 sequence is CASSLGGAVYEQYF. Written as DNA, the CDR3 is TGTGCCAGCAGCTTAGGGGGGGCGGTTTACGAGCAGTACTTC. Full variable domain (outside the CDR3, taken from reference TRBV7-8 and TRBJ2-7): GAGVSQSPRYKVAKRGQDVALRCDPISGHVSLFWYQQALGQGPEFLTYFQNEAQLDKSGLPSDRFFAERPEGSVSTLKIQRTQQEDSAVYLCASSLGGAVYEQYFGPGTRLTVT.

The chain combines TRBV5-1 with TRBJ2-1; 10 bases align to TRBD2. V dropped 0 bases and J dropped 3; count of bases not matched to a gene: 6. The germline V gene has CDR1 SGHRS and CDR2 YFSETQ. The CDR3 has 17 amino acids. The DNA for the CDR3 is TGCGCCAGCAGCTTGGAACTAGCGGGGAGGGTCTACAATGAGCAGTTCTTC. Protein product: CASSLELAGRVYNEQFF.

The rearrangement uses TRBV28 and TRBJ1-2; no clear D. The CDR3 loop spans 16 amino acids. The germline V and J ends were trimmed by 2 bases and 6 bases, with 19 bases remaining between them. Germline lookup yields CDR1 MDHEN and CDR2 SYDVKM. The CDR3 DNA is TGTGCCAGCAGTTTACTCCGAGTTAAGGGTGAGGATGGCTACACCTTC. Encoded protein: CASSLLRVKGEDGYTF.

This clone was observed a single time. J is TRBJ2-7 and V is TRBV7-9; D call uncertain. CDR1 and CDR2 from the germline V gene are SEHNR and FQNEAQ (reference sequence). CDR3 length: 15 residues. V lost 1 base and J 0 bases, leaving 10 bases between the germline ends. Here the CDR3 reads CASSLDGSASYEQYF. The CDR3 bases are TGTGCCAGCAGCTTAGATGGCAGTGCCTCCTACGAGCAGTACTTC.

With respect to this clone: The sample carries other DNA sequences with the same CDR3. This sequence joins TRBV6-5 and TRBJ2-7; D may be TRBD2 (6 bases). With 0 bases removed from V and 6 bases from J, the gap between germline ends came to 12 bases. Germline CDR1 MNHEY, CDR2 SVGAGI. CDR3 length: 14 residues. DNA for the CDR3: TGTGCCAGCAGTTACTCGGAGGGTCTTGGCGAGCAGTACTTC. It encodes CASSYSEGLGEQYF.

This rearrangement joins TRBV4-3 to TRBJ2-4; 8 nucleotides line up with TRBD1. V was clipped by 1 base and J by 1 base; unmatched bases: 12. This CDR3 comprises 19 residues. CDR1 LGHNA and CDR2 YSLEER come from the germline V gene. Here the CDR3 DNA reads TGCGCCAGCAGCCAAGTTATAGGGACAGGCTTCGGGGCCAAAAACATTCAGTACTTC. Amino acid sequence: CASSQVIGTGFGAKNIQYF.

The V gene is TRBV5-1, the J gene TRBJ2-7; D uncertain. Germline values: CDR1 SGHRS, CDR2 YFSETQ. The V end was cut by 2 bases, the J end by 3 bases, with 9 bases between. The length of the CDR3 is 13 residues. The CDR3, as DNA: TGCGCCAGCAGCTTCGGTGGATTCTACGAGCAGTACTTC. Protein: CASSFGGFYEQYF.

The chain joins TRBV6-6 to TRBJ2-1; the match to TRBD2 covers 9 bases. Unmatched junction bases numbered 7, after V lost 5 bases and J lost 5 bases. The CDR3 spans 15 residues. The germline V gene encodes CDR1 MNHNY and CDR2 SVGAGI (reference sequence). DNA of the CDR3: TGTGCCAGCAGTAGAGAAGCGGGAGGAGACAATGAGCAGTTCTTC. Residues: CASSREAGGDNEQFF.

V and J are TRBV6-6 and TRBJ1-2; no firm D call. The V and J ends lost 7 bases and 0 bases respectively, with 12 bases between them. The CDR3 extends over 14 amino acids. The germline gives CDR1 MNHNY, CDR2 SVGAGI (reference sequence). In DNA, the CDR3 is TGTGCCAGCATGGACCAGGCCTCTAACTATGGCTACACCTTC. Amino acids: CASMDQASNYGYTF.

The chain uses TRBV29-1 and TRBJ2-2, with a tentative D call TRBD1 (6 bases). The CDR3 has 13 amino acids. The V end lost 7 bases, the J end lost 2 bases, and 11 bases lay between the germline ends. Germline V lookup: CDR1 SQVTM, CDR2 ANQGSEA. CDR3 DNA sequence: TGCAGCGCCCCGGGACAAAACACCGGGGAGCTGTTTTTT. Translating it yields CSAPGQNTGELFF.

The V gene is TRBV5-8, the J gene TRBJ2-1; 10 nucleotides match TRBD2. This CDR3 region has 14 residues. The V and J ends lost 6 bases and 10 bases, in that order; junction bases with no gene match: 10. The V gene's germline CDR1 is SGHTS and CDR2 YDEGEE. The CDR3 loop reads CASTRLAGTLEQFF. The CDR3 DNA reads as TGTGCCAGCACCAGACTAGCGGGTACTTTGGAGCAGTTCTTC.

The chain recombines TRBV15 with TRBJ1-2, with 7 bases identical to TRBD1. The CDR3 length is 15 residues. With V trimmed by 0 bases and J by 4 bases, 5 bases remained unmatched. Germline loops: CDR1 LNHNV, CDR2 YYDKDF (reference sequence). The CDR3 loop reads CATSRDRGFSYGYTF. The CDR3 coding sequence is TGTGCCACCAGCAGAGACAGGGGGTTTTCCTATGGCTACACCTTC. Looking up the rest from reference TRBV15 and TRBJ1-2 gives the full variable domain: DAMVIQNPRYQVTQFGKPVTLSCSQTLNHNVMYWYQQKSSQAPKLLFHYYDKDFNNEADTPDNFQSRRPNTSFCFLDIRSPGLGDTAMYLCATSRDRGFSYGYTFGSGTRLTVV.

The rearrangement uses TRBV7-3 and TRBJ2-7; no definite D call. V lost 3 bases and J 0 bases, leaving 12 bases between the germline ends. Looked up from germline, CDR1 is SGHTA and CDR2 is FQGTGA. CDR3 length: 15 amino acids. The CDR3 nucleotides are TGTGCCAGCAGCTTCCACAGACACTTCTCCTACGAGCAGTACTTC. This gives the protein CASSFHRHFSYEQYF.

The rearrangement uses TRBV6-1 and TRBJ1-1, with 7 positions matching TRBD1. The V and J ends lost 4 bases and 3 bases, in that order; junction bases with no gene match: 11. This CDR3 region has 16 residues. CDR1 and CDR2 (germline): MNHNS, SASEGT. The CDR3 spells CASSALGRGFDTEAFF. The CDR3 DNA sequence: TGTGCCAGCAGTGCCTTGGGCAGGGGGTTTGACACTGAAGCTTTCTTT.

As for this clone: The sample holds other DNA sequences that translate to the same CDR3. The chain uses TRBV27 and TRBJ1-1; D is uncertain. CDR1 MNHEY and CDR2 SMNVEV come from the germline V gene (reference sequence). CDR3 length equals 15 residues. V was shortened by 0 bases and J by 1 base, with 9 bases between the two germline ends. CDR3 sequence (DNA): TGTGCCAGCAGTTTATCTCAGACGGGGAACACTGAAGCTTTCTTT. This gives the protein CASSLSQTGNTEAFF.

The chain recombines TRBV19 with TRBJ2-1; the match to TRBD2 covers 7 bases. The CDR3 consists of 16 residues. V gave up 3 bases and J gave up 4 bases; unmatched junction bases: 9. Germline CDR1 and CDR2: LNHDA and SQIVND (reference sequence). CDR3 amino acids: CASSILAGEGYNEQFF. In DNA, the CDR3 is TGTGCCAGTAGTATCCTGGCGGGAGAAGGGTACAATGAGCAGTTCTTC.

V and J are TRBV5-1 and TRBJ2-1; perhaps TRBD1 as D (5 bases). Per germline, CDR1 SGHRS and CDR2 YFSETQ. V lost 1 base and J 8 bases, leaving 7 bases between the germline ends. The CDR3 covers 12 residues. The CDR3 region is CASSLTGDEQFF. As DNA, the CDR3 is TGCGCCAGCAGCTTGACAGGCGATGAGCAGTTCTTC.

This sequence joins TRBV6-1 and TRBJ1-5; D is ambiguous. Looked up from germline, CDR1 is MNHNS and CDR2 is SASEGT. V lost 2 bases and J 7 bases, leaving 9 bases between the germline ends. The CDR3 totals 13 residues. CDR3 region: CASSEWGAQPQHF. The DNA of the CDR3 is TGTGCCAGCAGTGAATGGGGAGCGCAGCCCCAGCATTTT.

The rearrangement uses TRBV28 and TRBJ1-1, with a weak D call TRBD1 (5 bases). The CDR3 is 14 residues long. The V gene lost 3 bases and the J gene lost 0 bases, with 8 bases spanning the gap. Looked up from germline, CDR1 is MDHEN and CDR2 is SYDVKM. The CDR3 region has the DNA TGTGCCAGCAGTTTTTTACAGGTGAACACTGAAGCTTTCTTT. The encoded protein is CASSFLQVNTEAFF.

The CDR3 spells CASSEIGGEQYF. CDR3 bases: TGCGCCAGCAGTGAGATCGGAGGCGAGCAGTACTTC. J is TRBJ2-7 and V is TRBV10-2, with a tentative D call TRBD2 (5 bases). The germline V gene has CDR1 WSHSY and CDR2 SAAADI. This CDR3 has 12 residues. Trimming removed 2 bases from V and 6 bases from J, with 8 bases in between.

This chain connects TRBV6-5 to TRBJ1-2; TRBD1 matches at 12 bases. The CDR3 has 14 amino acids. Germline CDR1 MNHEY, CDR2 SVGAGI. Germline trimming cut 6 bases from V and 6 bases from J; bases unmatched to any gene: 5. Here the CDR3 reads CASSSGTGGDGYTF. CDR3 nucleotide sequence: TGTGCCAGCAGCTCCGGGACAGGGGGCGATGGCTACACCTTC.

The chain joins TRBV9 to TRBJ2-3, with D hard to call. Trimming pared 1 base from V and 2 bases from J, leaving 11 bases between. CDR1 and CDR2 from the germline V gene are SGDLS and YYNGEE. The CDR3 covers 15 residues. Written as DNA, the CDR3 is TGTGCCAGCAGCGTATTCGAACTATCCACAGATACGCAGTATTTT. Translating gives CASSVFELSTDTQYF.

The chain links TRBV27 to TRBJ1-5; TRBD1 might be the D (5 bases). Trimming shortened V by 7 bases and J by 4 bases, and 14 bases separated the two germline ends. The CDR3 has 14 residues. Germline CDR1 MNHEY, CDR2 SMNVEV (reference sequence). CDR3 amino acids: CASKSMGENQPQHF. The DNA for the CDR3 is TGTGCCAGCAAATCCATGGGGGAGAATCAGCCCCAGCATTTT.

The chain links TRBV11-2 to TRBJ2-2; perhaps TRBD1 as D (5 bases). The CDR3 contains 17 residues. Per germline, CDR1 SGHAT and CDR2 FQNNGV. Trimming removed 5 bases at V and 4 bases at J, with 20 bases between. The chain's CDR3 is CASSKDFPRASTGELFF. The CDR3 region has the DNA TGTGCCAGCAGCAAAGATTTCCCCAGGGCTTCCACCGGGGAGCTGTTTTTT.

V is TRBV9 and J is TRBJ2-1; D is unresolved. This CDR3 is 13 amino acids long. Trimming took 0 bases from V and 7 from J, leaving 8 bases between them. Germline lookup yields CDR1 SGDLS and CDR2 YYNGEE. This CDR3 is CASSVVAANEQFF. Written as DNA, the CDR3 is TGTGCCAGCAGCGTAGTGGCGGCGAATGAGCAGTTCTTC. The full variable domain, its missing parts supplied by reference TRBV9 and TRBJ2-1, is DSGVTQTPKHLITATGQRVTLRCSPRSGDLSVYWYQQSLDQGLQFLIQYYNGEERAKGNILERFSAQQFPDLHSELNLSSLELGDSALYFCASSVVAANEQFFGPGTRLTVL.

This clone appeared once. J is TRBJ2-7 and V is TRBV5-1; no definite D call. Germline CDR1 and CDR2: SGHRS and YFSETQ. This CDR3 contains 15 residues. Trimming cost V 0 bases and J 3 bases, with 13 bases left between them. In DNA form, the CDR3 reads TGCGCCAGCAGCTTGGATGTGGGGATTTTCTACGAGCAGTACTTC. Translated, it gives CASSLDVGIFYEQYF.